This T cell receptor (beta chain) was profiled in a study of technical replicates of blood from four donors. V was cut by 4 bases and J by 4 bases, with 15 bases left in between. CDR1 SGHRS and CDR2 YFSETQ come from the germline V gene. CDR3 size: 14 residues. Repertoires were generated with immunoSEQ multiplex PCR, while TCRdb's copy carries only in-frame clones and drops some. Counted here are roughly 52,000 clones, 90% to 95% occurring once; the ten biggest clones make up 2.5% to 4%. The rearrangement links TRBV5-1 to TRBJ2-7, with D possibly TRBD2 on 6 matching bases. The sample consisted of PBMCs. The origin of this receptor is a human donor in good health. Some clones in this sample may be carry-over from other donors' samples. DNA for the CDR3: TGCGCCAGCAGCAGCACGACGGAGGGATACGAGCAGTACTTC. This codes for CASSSTTEGYEQYF. The entire variable domain, with the rest obtained from reference TRBV5-1 and TRBJ2-7, is as follows: KAGVTQTPRYLIKTRGQQVTLSCSPISGHRSVSWYQQTPGQGLQFLFEYFSETQRNKGNFPGRFSGRQFSNSRSEMNVSTLELGDSALYLCASSSTTEGYEQYFGPGTRLTVT.